Each of the 32 T cell receptor beta chains below was sequenced from the same sample in a study of blood T cell repertoires in COVID-19 (dated by TCRdb to the early 2020s). Library preparation used the immunoSEQ multiplex PCR assay. TCRdb's version of the immuneACCESS table is confined to in-frame rearrangements and falls short of the full clone set. An unresolved V gene accounts for under half of the shortfall where checked; the remainder is of unknown origin. This sample has 75,000 or so clones in its table, and roughly 88% of those were observed once. About 7% of the sample is held by the ten biggest clonotypes. The material sequenced was peripheral blood. These receptor sequences come from a man between 65 and 80 years old with acute or convalescent COVID-19.

The genes are TRBV4-1 and TRBJ1-4; no firm D call. Germline loops: CDR1 MGHRA, CDR2 YSYEKL. This CDR3 contains 17 residues. V lost 1 base and J 5 bases, leaving 17 bases between the germline ends. CDR3 DNA: TGCGCCAGCAGCCAAGGCTTGACGGAGCGCACGAATGAAAAACTGTTTTTT. Encoded protein: CASSQGLTERTNEKLFF.

V usage is TRBV5-6 and J usage is TRBJ1-6, with 9 bases lining up with TRBD1. The junction had 8 bases not matched to a gene; V was cut back by 3 bases and J by 4 bases. CDR1 and CDR2 from the germline V gene are SGHDT and YYEEEE. This CDR3 spans 17 amino acids. CDR3 nucleotides: TGTGCCAGCAGCTGGTGGACAGGGGACGGGTATAATTCACCCCTCCACTTT. Protein product: CASSWWTGDGYNSPLHF.

The chain joins TRBV15 to TRBJ2-7; perhaps TRBD2 as D (7 bases). The CDR3 runs to 14 residues. CDR1 and CDR2 from the germline V gene are LNHNV and YYDKDF (reference sequence). Trimming pared 0 bases from V and 7 bases from J, leaving 13 bases between. The CDR3 DNA is TGTGCCACCAGCAGAGATCTGGGAGGGGGTGAGCAGTACTTC. Its translation is CATSRDLGGGEQYF.

J is TRBJ1-2 and V is TRBV28; unclear D gene. In germline, CDR1 is MDHEN, CDR2 SYDVKM. The V end was cut by 3 bases, the J end by 4 bases, with 15 bases between. The CDR3 extends over 15 amino acids. The CDR3 here is CASSFSSLVAYGYTF. CDR3 sequence (DNA): TGTGCCAGCAGTTTCTCTTCGCTTGTGGCCTATGGCTACACCTTC.

This clone was found once. The chain combines TRBV3-1 (or the pseudogene TRBV3-2) with TRBJ2-1, with D hard to call. V shed 0 bases and J shed 3 bases, with 9 bases lying between them. CDR1 is LGHDT and CDR2 is YNNKEL in the germline V gene (reference sequence). The CDR3 is 15 amino acids. CDR3 amino acids: CASSQDLVSYNEQFF. Here the CDR3 DNA reads TGTGCCAGCAGCCAAGATCTAGTAAGCTACAATGAGCAGTTCTTC.

This chain connects TRBV7-2 to TRBJ2-1, with TRBD1 identical over 8 bases. There are 13 residues in the CDR3. The V gene's germline CDR1 is SGHTA and CDR2 FQGNSA. Unmatched junction bases numbered 3, after V lost 5 bases and J lost 6 bases. The CDR3 coding sequence is TGTGCCAGCAGCCCAACAGGGGGCAATGAGCAGTTCTTC. Residues: CASSPTGGNEQFF. Filled out from reference TRBV7-2 and TRBJ2-1, the complete variable domain reads GAGVSQSPSNKVTEKGKDVELRCDPISGHTALYWYRQSLGQGLEFLIYFQGNSAPDKSGLPSDRFSAERTGGSVSTLTIQRTQQEDSAVYLCASSPTGGNEQFFGPGTRLTVL.

The genes are TRBV30 and TRBJ2-5; D call uncertain. Trimming took 2 bases from V and 1 from J, leaving 11 bases between them. This CDR3 contains 14 residues. Per the germline V gene, CDR1 is GTSNPN and CDR2 is SVGIG (reference sequence). The CDR3 spells CAWSPSFVQETQYF. The CDR3 DNA is TGTGCCTGGAGTCCTTCCTTCGTCCAAGAGACCCAGTACTTC.

J is TRBJ2-7 and V is TRBV28, with 8 positions matching TRBD2. Germline lookup yields CDR1 MDHEN and CDR2 SYDVKM. This CDR3 spans 16 amino acids. The ends lost 6 bases at V and 1 base at J; junction bases unmatched: 11. The chain's CDR3 is CASSPPSSGFSYEQYF. The CDR3 DNA reads as TGTGCCAGCAGCCCGCCCTCTAGCGGGTTTTCCTACGAGCAGTACTTC. The variable domain in full, with the rest retrieved from reference TRBV28 and TRBJ2-7, is DVKVTQSSRYLVKRTGEKVFLECVQDMDHENMFWYRQDPGLGLRLIYFSYDVKMKEKGDIPEGYSVSREKKERFSLILESASTNQTSMYLCASSPPSSGFSYEQYFGPGTRLTVT.

The rearrangement joins TRBV28 to TRBJ1-5; D not resolved. The germline V gene has CDR1 MDHEN and CDR2 SYDVKM. V lost 8 bases, J lost 3 bases, and 14 bases lay in between. The CDR3 loop spans 14 amino acids. Written as DNA, the CDR3 is TGTGCCAGCCGCCTAGAGGGCCCCAATCAGCCCCAGCATTTT. Protein product: CASRLEGPNQPQHF.

V is TRBV28 and J is TRBJ1-2, with 8 bases identical to TRBD1. After removal of 9 bases from V and 0 bases from J, the junction contained 12 bases not matched to a gene. Germline-derived CDR1 and CDR2 are MDHEN and SYDVKM. This CDR3 comprises 16 residues. The CDR3 sequence: CASFSGGAGTNYGYTF. The CDR3 DNA reads TGTGCCAGTTTCTCAGGGGGCGCGGGGACTAACTATGGCTACACCTTC.

J is TRBJ1-4 and V is TRBV7-2; the D is unclear. The germline CDR1 and CDR2 sequences are SGHTA and FQGNSA. The germline V and J ends were trimmed by 3 bases and 12 bases, with 14 bases remaining between them. The CDR3 runs 13 residues. Written as DNA, the CDR3 is TGTGCCAGCAGCTTCACCCCGGTCGGGGAACTGTTTTTT. This gives the protein CASSFTPVGELFF.

The rearrangement joins TRBV24-1 to TRBJ2-3; 10 nucleotides align to TRBD2. The CDR3 is 19 amino acids. Per germline, CDR1 KGHDR and CDR2 SFDVKD. Losses at the gene ends were 3 bases for V and 2 bases for J; bases not matched to a gene: 13. The CDR3 DNA sequence: TGTGCCACCAGTGATCAGCGGGAGGGCCGACTTCGTTTCACAGATACGCAGTATTTT. Its translation: CATSDQREGRLRFTDTQYF.

The V call is TRBV9, the J call TRBJ1-1; a weak D match, TRBD1 (5 bases). Germline values: CDR1 SGDLS, CDR2 YYNGEE. Trimming took off 0 bases at V and 0 bases at J, with 9 bases between the two ends. The CDR3 runs to 15 residues. The CDR3 is CASSVGAGMNTEAFF. CDR3 DNA: TGTGCCAGCAGCGTAGGGGCAGGGATGAACACTGAAGCTTTCTTT.

This clone came up a few times. V gene TRBV28 combines with J gene TRBJ2-5; D gene uncertain. The CDR3 extends over 14 amino acids. V dropped 2 bases and J dropped 5 bases, with 12 bases sitting between them. The germline gives CDR1 MDHEN, CDR2 SYDVKM. The CDR3 DNA reads TGTGCCAGCAGTTTAAGCCAATCCTGGGAGACCCAGTACTTC. Translation gives CASSLSQSWETQYF.

This rearrangement joins TRBV9 to TRBJ2-5, with 9 bases identical to TRBD2. CDR3 length: 17 amino acids. J lost 5 bases, V lost 1 base, and 12 bases had no gene match. Per germline, CDR1 SGDLS and CDR2 YYNGEE. The CDR3 loop reads CASSVKGGGGAAETQYF. Here the CDR3 DNA reads TGTGCCAGCAGCGTAAAAGGTGGCGGGGGGGCTGCGGAGACCCAGTACTTC.

The V call is TRBV7-2, the J call TRBJ1-2, with TRBD1 matching over 9 bases. The CDR3 contains 13 residues. J was trimmed by 8 bases and V by 5 bases; bases with no gene match: 6. Germline V lookup: CDR1 SGHTA, CDR2 FQGNSA. CDR3 DNA: TGTGCCAGCAGCCCAGACAGGGGGTTAGGCTACACCTTC. It translates to CASSPDRGLGYTF.

The chain combines TRBV6-5 with TRBJ2-7, with 13 bases matching TRBD2. The germline V gene has CDR1 MNHEY and CDR2 SVGAGI. V dropped 4 bases and J dropped 3; count of bases not matched to a gene: 3. The CDR3 sequence is 15 residues long. The CDR3 DNA sequence: TGTGCCAGCAGTTGGCGGACTAGCGGGGGCTACGAGCAGTACTTC. This gives the protein CASSWRTSGGYEQYF.

The chain couples TRBV19 to TRBJ2-2; maybe TRBD1 (5 bases). CDR3 length: 17 residues. V lost 5 bases to trimming and J lost 2 bases, with 18 bases between them. The germline CDR1 and CDR2 sequences are LNHDA and SQIVND (reference sequence). The CDR3 DNA follows: TGTGCCAGTAGTCCCCGGACACCGACCACCAACACCGGGGAGCTGTTTTTT. Amino acids: CASSPRTPTTNTGELFF.

The chain has TRBV5-1 and TRBJ1-1; tentatively, D is TRBD1 (5 bases). The CDR3 length is 13 residues. Germline V CDR1 and CDR2: SGHRS, YFSETQ. The V end was cut by 6 bases, the J end by 1 base, with 10 bases between. CDR3 DNA sequence: TGCGCCAGCACTTCTGGGGCGAACACTGAAGCTTTCTTT. It encodes CASTSGANTEAFF. Combining the CDR3 with reference TRBV5-1 and TRBJ1-1 gives the whole variable domain KAGVTQTPRYLIKTRGQQVTLSCSPISGHRSVSWYQQTPGQGLQFLFEYFSETQRNKGNFPGRFSGRQFSNSRSEMNVSTLELGDSALYLCASTSGANTEAFFGQGTRLTVV.

This chain links TRBV6-2 or TRBV6-3 with TRBJ1-4; D call uncertain. The CDR3 sequence is 16 residues long. Germline CDR1 reads MNHEY; CDR2 reads SVGEGT. V gave up 2 bases and J gave up 0 bases, with 10 bases separating them. The CDR3 nucleotides are TGTGCCAGCAGTTACGCAGGCAGGACAACTAATGAAAAACTGTTTTTT. Encoded protein: CASSYAGRTTNEKLFF.

This clone was seen just once. The chain has TRBV12-3 or TRBV12-4 and TRBJ2-3; D gene unclear. V lost 5 bases and J lost 6, with 6 bases in between. The CDR3 is 11 amino acids. The CDR3 spells CASSPRDTQYF. The CDR3, as DNA: TGTGCCAGCAGTCCGCGGGATACGCAGTATTTT.

V is TRBV18 and J is TRBJ1-5; 7 positions agree with TRBD1. Germline loops: CDR1 KGHSH, CDR2 LQKENI. This CDR3 is built from 15 residues. The J segment lost 0 bases and the V segment lost 6 bases, leaving 5 bases of the junction unmatched. The CDR3 nucleotides are TGTGCCAGCTCTCAGACAGGGATTAGCAATCAGCCCCAGCATTTT. Translating it yields CASSQTGISNQPQHF.

V usage is TRBV6-5 and J usage is TRBJ2-7, with D maybe TRBD2 (5 bases). Deletions cut 2 bases from V and 1 base from J, with 12 bases between. There are 15 residues in the CDR3. Germline CDR1 is MNHEY and CDR2 is SVGAGI. The CDR3 sequence: CASSYGLSGSYEQYF. For the CDR3, the DNA is TGTGCCAGCAGTTACGGACTTAGTGGGTCCTACGAGCAGTACTTC.

The chain uses TRBV7-9 and TRBJ1-4; 8 bases line up with TRBD1. Germline values: CDR1 SEHNR, CDR2 FQNEAQ (reference sequence). V shed 3 bases, J shed 10 bases, and the junction held 4 bases outside the gene matches. The length of the CDR3 is 13 residues. The DNA of the CDR3 is TGTGCCAGCAGCTTGGACAGGGAGGGAAAACTGTTTTTT. It is translated as CASSLDREGKLFF.

The genes are TRBV10-3 and TRBJ1-1; possibly TRBD1 for D (5 bases). The CDR3 is made up of 15 amino acids. V was shortened by 6 bases and J by 5 bases, with 19 bases between the two germline ends. Germline V gene sequence: CDR1 ENHRY, CDR2 SYGVKD. Here the CDR3 DNA reads TGTGCCATCAGGGGGGGTAGCGGGAGAGAAACTGAAGCTTTCTTT. Its translation is CAIRGGSGRETEAFF.

With respect to this clone: One end of the junction fails to match germline, which may point to a read error. J is TRBJ1-5 and V is TRBV7-7; possibly TRBD1 for D (5 bases). The CDR3 runs to 18 residues. The germline V gene encodes CDR1 SSHAT and CDR2 FNYEAQ (reference sequence). The CDR3 DNA reads as TGTGCTAGCAGCTTATATTTCCCCGGCGGGGGTAGCAATCAGCCCCAGCATTTT. Translating it yields CASSLYFPGGGSNQPQHF. The full variable domain, with the rest looked up from reference TRBV7-7 and TRBJ1-5, is GAGVSQSPRYKVTKRGQDVTLRCDPISSHATLYWYQQALGQGPEFLTYFNYEAQPDKSGLPSDRFSAERPEGSISTLTIQRTEQRDSAMYRCASSLYFPGGGSNQPQHFGDGTRLSIL.

DNA of the CDR3: TGTGCCAGCAGTTCCTTAGCGGGGGGCCAAGAGACCCAGTACTTC. It yields the protein CASSSLAGGQETQYF. The gene calls are TRBV2 and TRBJ2-5; 10 bases are a match to TRBD2. This CDR3 spans 15 amino acids. The J segment lost 1 base and the V segment lost 5 bases, leaving 4 bases of the junction unmatched. Per the germline V gene, CDR1 is SNHLY and CDR2 is FYNNEI.

This chain joins TRBV25-1 and TRBJ2-2; 7 bases match TRBD1. This CDR3 is 14 amino acids long. The V and J ends lost 6 bases and 7 bases, in that order; junction bases with no gene match: 8. Germline V gene data show CDR1 as MGHDK and CDR2 as SYGVNS. CDR3 region: CASSHRGFGGELFF. Here the CDR3 DNA reads TGTGCCAGCAGCCACAGGGGTTTCGGCGGGGAGCTGTTTTTT.

The chain recombines TRBV28 with TRBJ2-7; 15 bases fit TRBD2. V dropped 5 bases and J dropped 4; count of bases not matched to a gene: 12. Germline V gene lookup returns CDR1 MDHEN and CDR2 SYDVKM. CDR3 length equals 18 residues. CDR3 DNA sequence: TGTGCCAGCAGTCCACAGGGACTAGCGGGAGGATTTGGGTACGAGCAGTACTTC. This codes for CASSPQGLAGGFGYEQYF.

The rearrangement links TRBV19 to TRBJ2-1; 7 bases are a match to TRBD1. The CDR3 consists of 15 residues. Trimming at V came to 1 base and at J to 9 bases, leaving 9 bases not matched to a gene. Germline V lookup: CDR1 LNHDA, CDR2 SQIVND (reference sequence). The CDR3 coding sequence is TGTGCCAGTAGTATAGGACCAGGGGGTGGCGGTGAGCAGTTCTTC. This translates into CASSIGPGGGGEQFF. The full variable domain, with the rest looked up from reference TRBV19 and TRBJ2-1, is DGGITQSPKYLFRKEGQNVTLSCEQNLNHDAMYWYRQDPGQGLRLIYYSQIVNDFQKGDIAEGYSVSREKKESFPLTVTSAQKNPTAFYLCASSIGPGGGGEQFFGPGTRLTVL.

This chain joins TRBV14 and TRBJ2-7, with 14 bases aligning to TRBD2. The J segment lost 4 bases and the V segment lost 4 bases, leaving 3 bases of the junction unmatched. Germline assignment: CDR1 SGHDN and CDR2 FVKESK. The CDR3 extends over 15 amino acids. The CDR3 reads CASSRGLAGGYEQYF. The CDR3 DNA reads as TGTGCCAGCAGCCGCGGACTAGCGGGGGGTTACGAGCAGTACTTC.

V usage is TRBV6-6 and J usage is TRBJ1-2; TRBD1 is a possible D gene (5 bases). Trimming removed 7 bases at V and 4 bases at J, with 16 bases between. The germline gives CDR1 MNHNY, CDR2 SVGAGI (reference sequence). There are 14 residues in the CDR3. The CDR3 spells CASTKTAGVYGYTF. CDR3 DNA sequence: TGTGCCAGCACTAAAACGGCGGGGGTCTATGGCTACACCTTC.